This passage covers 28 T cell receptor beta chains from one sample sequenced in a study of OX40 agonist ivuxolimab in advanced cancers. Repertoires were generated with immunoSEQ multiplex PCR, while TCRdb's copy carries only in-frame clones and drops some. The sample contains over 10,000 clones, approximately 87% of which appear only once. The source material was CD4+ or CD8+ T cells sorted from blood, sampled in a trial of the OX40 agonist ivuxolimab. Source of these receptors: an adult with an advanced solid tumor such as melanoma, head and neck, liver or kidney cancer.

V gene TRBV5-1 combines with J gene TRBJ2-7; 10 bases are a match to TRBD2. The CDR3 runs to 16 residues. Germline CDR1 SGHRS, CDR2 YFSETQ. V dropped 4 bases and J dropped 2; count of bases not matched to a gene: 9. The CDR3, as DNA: TGCGCCAGCAGCCCCTTGACTAGCGGGCGTACCTACGAGCAGTACTTC. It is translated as CASSPLTSGRTYEQYF.

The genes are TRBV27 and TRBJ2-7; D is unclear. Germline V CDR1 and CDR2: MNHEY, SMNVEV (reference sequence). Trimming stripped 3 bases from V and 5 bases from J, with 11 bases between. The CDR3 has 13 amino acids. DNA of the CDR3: TGTGCCAGCAGTTTTGCTTTATCCCACGAGCAGTACTTC. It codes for CASSFALSHEQYF.

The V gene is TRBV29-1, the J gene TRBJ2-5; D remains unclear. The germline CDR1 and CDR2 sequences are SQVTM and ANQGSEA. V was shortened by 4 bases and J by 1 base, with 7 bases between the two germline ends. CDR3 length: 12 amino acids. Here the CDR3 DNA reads TGCAGCGTTGCGGCAGGCCAAGAGACCCAGTACTTC. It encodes CSVAAGQETQYF. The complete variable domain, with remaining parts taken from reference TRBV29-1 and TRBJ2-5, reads SAVISQKPSRDICQRGTSLTIQCQVDSQVTMMFWYRQQPGQSLTLIATANQGSEATYESGFVIDKFPISRPNLTFSTLTVSNMSPEDSSIYLCSVAAGQETQYFGPGTRLLVL.

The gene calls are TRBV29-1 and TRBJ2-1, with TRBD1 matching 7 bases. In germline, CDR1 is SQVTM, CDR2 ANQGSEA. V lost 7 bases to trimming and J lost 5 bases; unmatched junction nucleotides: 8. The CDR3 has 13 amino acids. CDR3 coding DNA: TGCAGCGCCCCGGGACAGAATAACAATGAGCAGTTCTTC. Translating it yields CSAPGQNNNEQFF.

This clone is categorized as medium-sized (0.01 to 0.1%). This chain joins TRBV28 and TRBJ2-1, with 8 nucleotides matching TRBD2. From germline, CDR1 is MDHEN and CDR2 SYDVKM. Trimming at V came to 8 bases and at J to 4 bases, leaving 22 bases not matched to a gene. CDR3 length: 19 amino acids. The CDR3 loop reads CASPPLGMAAGGNYNEQFF. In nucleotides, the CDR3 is TGTGCCAGCCCCCCTCTGGGGATGGCCGCGGGAGGCAATTACAATGAGCAGTTCTTC.

CDR3 nucleotides: TGTGCCAGCAGTCGCTTAAGTCCGGAGTACGGAGGGTCCTACAATGAGCAGTTCTTC. Translated: CASSRLSPEYGGSYNEQFF. This chain links TRBV27 with TRBJ2-1, with a weak D call TRBD2 (6 bases). Trimming stripped 5 bases from V and 1 base from J, with 24 bases between. The CDR3 runs 19 residues. CDR1 and CDR2 (germline): MNHEY, SMNVEV (reference sequence).

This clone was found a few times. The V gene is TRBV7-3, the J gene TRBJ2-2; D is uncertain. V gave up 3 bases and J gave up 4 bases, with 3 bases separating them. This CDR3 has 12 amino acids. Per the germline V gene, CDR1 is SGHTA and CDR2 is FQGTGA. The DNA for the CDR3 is TGTGCCAGCAGCTTGGGCACCGGGGAGCTGTTTTTT. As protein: CASSLGTGELFF. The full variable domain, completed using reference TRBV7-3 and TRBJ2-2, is GAGVSQTPSNKVTEKGKYVELRCDPISGHTALYWYRQSLGQGPEFLIYFQGTGAADDSGLPNDRFFAVRPEGSVSTLKIQRTERGDSAVYLCASSLGTGELFFGEGSRLTVL.

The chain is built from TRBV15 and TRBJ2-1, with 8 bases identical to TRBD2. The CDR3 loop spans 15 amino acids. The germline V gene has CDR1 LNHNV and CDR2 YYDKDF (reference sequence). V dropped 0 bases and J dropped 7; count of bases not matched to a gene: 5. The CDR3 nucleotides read TGTGCCACCAGCAGAGAAGCGGGAGTCATAAATGAGCAGTTCTTC. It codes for CATSREAGVINEQFF.

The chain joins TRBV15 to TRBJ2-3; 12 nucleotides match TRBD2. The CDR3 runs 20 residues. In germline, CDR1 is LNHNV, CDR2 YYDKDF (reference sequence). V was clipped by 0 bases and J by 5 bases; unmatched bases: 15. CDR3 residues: CATSRDSSLPGLAGKDTQYF. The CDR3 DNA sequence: TGTGCCACCAGCAGAGATTCCTCCCTTCCGGGACTAGCGGGTAAAGATACGCAGTATTTT.

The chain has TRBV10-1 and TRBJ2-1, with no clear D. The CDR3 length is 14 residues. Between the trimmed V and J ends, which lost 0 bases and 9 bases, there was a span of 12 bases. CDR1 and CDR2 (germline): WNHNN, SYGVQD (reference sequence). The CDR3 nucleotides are TGCGCCAGCAGTGAGTCGAATTTATATGGTGAGCAGTTCTTC. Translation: CASSESNLYGEQFF.

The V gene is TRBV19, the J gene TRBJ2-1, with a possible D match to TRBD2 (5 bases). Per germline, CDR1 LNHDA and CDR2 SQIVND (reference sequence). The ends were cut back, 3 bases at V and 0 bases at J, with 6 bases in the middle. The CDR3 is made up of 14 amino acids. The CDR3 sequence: CASSIGSSYNEQFF. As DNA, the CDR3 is TGTGCCAGTAGTATTGGGAGCTCCTACAATGAGCAGTTCTTC.

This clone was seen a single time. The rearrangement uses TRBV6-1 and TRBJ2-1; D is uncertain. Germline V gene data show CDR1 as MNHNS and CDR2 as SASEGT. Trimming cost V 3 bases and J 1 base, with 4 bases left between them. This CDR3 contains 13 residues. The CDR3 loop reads CASSDSSYNEQFF. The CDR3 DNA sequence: TGTGCCAGCAGTGATTCGTCCTACAATGAGCAGTTCTTC.

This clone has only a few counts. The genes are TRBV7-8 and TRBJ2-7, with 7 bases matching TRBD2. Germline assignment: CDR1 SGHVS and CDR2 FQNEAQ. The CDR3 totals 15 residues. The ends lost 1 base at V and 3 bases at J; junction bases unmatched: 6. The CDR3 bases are TGTGCCAGCAGCTTAGTCCCAGCGGGGTTCTACGAGCAGTACTTC. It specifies CASSLVPAGFYEQYF.

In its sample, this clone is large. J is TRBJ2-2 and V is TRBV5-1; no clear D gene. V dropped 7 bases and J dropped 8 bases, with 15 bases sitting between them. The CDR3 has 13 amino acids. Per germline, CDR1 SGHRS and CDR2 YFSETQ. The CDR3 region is CASASLATGELFF. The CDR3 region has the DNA TGCGCCAGCGCATCCTTAGCAACTGGGGAGCTGTTTTTT.

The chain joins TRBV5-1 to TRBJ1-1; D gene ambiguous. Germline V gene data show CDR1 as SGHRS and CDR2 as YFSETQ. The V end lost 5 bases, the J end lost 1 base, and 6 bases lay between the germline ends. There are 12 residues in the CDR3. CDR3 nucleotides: TGCGCCAGCAGAGAGACGAACACTGAAGCTTTCTTT. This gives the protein CASRETNTEAFF.

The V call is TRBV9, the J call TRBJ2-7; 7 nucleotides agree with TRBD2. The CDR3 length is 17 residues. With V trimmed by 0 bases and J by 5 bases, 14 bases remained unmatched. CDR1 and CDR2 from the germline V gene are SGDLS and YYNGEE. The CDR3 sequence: CASSVGSGGSTLDEQYF. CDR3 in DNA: TGTGCCAGCAGCGTAGGCTCGGGCGGGAGTACCTTGGACGAGCAGTACTTC.

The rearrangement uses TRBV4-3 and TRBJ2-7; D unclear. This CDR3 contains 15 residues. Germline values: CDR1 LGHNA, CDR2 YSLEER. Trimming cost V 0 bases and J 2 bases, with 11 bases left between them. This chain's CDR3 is CASSQDSSITYEQYF. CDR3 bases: TGCGCCAGCAGCCAAGATTCCTCGATCACCTACGAGCAGTACTTC.

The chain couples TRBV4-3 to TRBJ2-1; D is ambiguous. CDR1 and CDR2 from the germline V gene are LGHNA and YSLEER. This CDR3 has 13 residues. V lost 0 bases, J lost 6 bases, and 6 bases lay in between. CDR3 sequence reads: CASSQDSPNEQFF. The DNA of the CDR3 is TGCGCCAGCAGCCAAGATTCACCCAATGAGCAGTTCTTC.

CDR3 sequence (DNA): TGTGCCAGCAGTTTTGGGGGCGACTATGGCTACACCTTC. Translation gives CASSFGGDYGYTF. The rearrangement uses TRBV27 and TRBJ1-2, with D perhaps TRBD1 (6 bases). Germline V gives CDR1 MNHEY, CDR2 SMNVEV (reference sequence). The ends were cut back, 3 bases at V and 3 bases at J, with 8 bases in the middle. This CDR3 is built from 13 residues.

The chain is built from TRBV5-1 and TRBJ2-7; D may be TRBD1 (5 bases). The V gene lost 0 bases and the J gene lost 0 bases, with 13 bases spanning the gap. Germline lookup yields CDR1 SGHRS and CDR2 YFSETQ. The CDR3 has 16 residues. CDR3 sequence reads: CASSLEGGASSYEQYF. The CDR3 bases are TGCGCCAGCAGCTTGGAGGGTGGGGCCAGCTCCTACGAGCAGTACTTC. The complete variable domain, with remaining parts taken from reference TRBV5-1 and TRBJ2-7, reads KAGVTQTPRYLIKTRGQQVTLSCSPISGHRSVSWYQQTPGQGLQFLFEYFSETQRNKGNFPGRFSGRQFSNSRSEMNVSTLELGDSALYLCASSLEGGASSYEQYFGPGTRLTVT.

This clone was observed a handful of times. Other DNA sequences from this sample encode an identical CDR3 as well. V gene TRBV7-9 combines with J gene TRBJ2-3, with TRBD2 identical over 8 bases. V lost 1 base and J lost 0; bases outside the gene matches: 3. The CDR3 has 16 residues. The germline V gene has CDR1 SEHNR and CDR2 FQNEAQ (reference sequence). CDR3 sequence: CASSLGTSLSTDTQYF. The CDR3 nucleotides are TGTGCCAGCAGCTTAGGGACTAGCCTAAGCACAGATACGCAGTATTTT.

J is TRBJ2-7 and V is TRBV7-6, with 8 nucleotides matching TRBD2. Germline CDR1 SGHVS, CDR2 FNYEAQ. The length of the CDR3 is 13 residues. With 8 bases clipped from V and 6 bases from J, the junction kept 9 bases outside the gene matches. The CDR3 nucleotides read TGTGCCAGCCGTAGCGGGACCGAGGTCGAGCAGTACTTC. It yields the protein CASRSGTEVEQYF.

The CDR3 DNA reads as TGTGCCAGCAGTGCCTTATCCAGTGTGGGCAAAAACATTCAGTACTTC. Its translation: CASSALSSVGKNIQYF. This chain joins TRBV27 and TRBJ2-4; D not resolved. The CDR3 is made up of 16 amino acids. The V end was cut by 5 bases, the J end by 3 bases, with 17 bases between. Germline values: CDR1 MNHEY, CDR2 SMNVEV (reference sequence).

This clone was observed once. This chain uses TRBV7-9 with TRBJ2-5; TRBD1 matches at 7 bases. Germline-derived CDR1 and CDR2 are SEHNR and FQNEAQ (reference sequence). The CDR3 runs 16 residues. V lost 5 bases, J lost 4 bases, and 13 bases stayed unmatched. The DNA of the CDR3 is TGTGCCAGCAGCCCCCTGCTCGACAGGGCAGGAGAGACCCAGTACTTC. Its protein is CASSPLLDRAGETQYF.

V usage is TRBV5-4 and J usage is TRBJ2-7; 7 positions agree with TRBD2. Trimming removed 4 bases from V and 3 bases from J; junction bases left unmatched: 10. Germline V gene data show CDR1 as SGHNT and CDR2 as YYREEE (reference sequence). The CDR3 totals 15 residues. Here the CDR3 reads CASSQSPSGSYEQYF. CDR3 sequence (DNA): TGTGCCAGCAGCCAGAGTCCTAGCGGAAGCTACGAGCAGTACTTC.

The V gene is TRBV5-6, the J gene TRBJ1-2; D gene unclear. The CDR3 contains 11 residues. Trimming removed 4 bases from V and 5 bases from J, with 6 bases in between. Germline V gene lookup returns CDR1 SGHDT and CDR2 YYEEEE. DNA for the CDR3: TGTGCCAGCAGCCAGAGATATGGCTACACCTTC. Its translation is CASSQRYGYTF.

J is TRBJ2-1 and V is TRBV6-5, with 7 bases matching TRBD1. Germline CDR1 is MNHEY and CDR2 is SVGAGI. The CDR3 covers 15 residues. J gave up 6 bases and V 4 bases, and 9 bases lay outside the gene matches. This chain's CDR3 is CASSSPGQPSNEQFF. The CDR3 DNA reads TGTGCCAGCAGTTCTCCGGGACAGCCCTCCAATGAGCAGTTCTTC.

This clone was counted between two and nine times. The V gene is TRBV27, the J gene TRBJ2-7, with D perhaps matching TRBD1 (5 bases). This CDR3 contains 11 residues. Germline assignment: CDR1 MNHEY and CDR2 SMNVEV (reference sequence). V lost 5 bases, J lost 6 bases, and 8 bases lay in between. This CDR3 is CASSLGAEQYF. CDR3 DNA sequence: TGTGCCAGCAGTCTAGGGGCCGAGCAGTACTTC.